The rows below give T cell receptor beta chains drawn from one sample of a study of human T cells and chemical hapten exposure. TCRdb reanalysed the RACE reads using MiXCR and keeps one entry per CDR3 protein. The table lists fewer than 50,000 distinct CDR3 sequences, about 7.6% of them singletons. Specimen: whole blood, collected in connection with sensitization to the hapten diphenylcyclopropenone (DPC). The receptors come from a woman between 45 and 60 years old with alopecia areata. Some clones in this sample may be carry-over from other donors' samples. Each CDR3 is given with its conserved first and last residue. A D gene is named only where the DNA matches it firmly. The size entry is marked missing in some rows and otherwise reads once, few, many or a size class.

d_call j_call cdr3_length clone_size v_call cdr3_aa cdr3_nt
TRBD1 TRBJ1-6 14 many TRBV27 CASSRTGYNSPLHF TGTGCCAGCAGTCGGACAGGGTATAATTCACCCCTCCACTTT
. TRBJ2-2 15 . TRBV6-5 CASKGQRTNTGELFF TGTGCCAGCAAAGGACAGCGTACGAACACCGGGGAGCTGTTTTTT
TRBD1 TRBJ1-1 13 many TRBV11-2 CASSLAGQTEAFF TGTGCCAGCAGCTTAGCGGGACAGACTGAAGCTTTCTTT
. TRBJ2-1 12 many TRBV12-3/TRBV12-4 CASSLGVLKKFF TGTGCCAGCAGTTTAGGGGTTTTGAAGAAGTTCTTC
. TRBJ1-1 12 many TRBV29-1 CSVSLSNTEAFF TGCAGCGTTTCCCTTTCCAACACTGAAGCTTTCTTT
. TRBJ2-1 14 many TRBV7-2 CASTDLGSYNEQFF TGTGCCAGCACCGATTTAGGGTCTTACAATGAGCAGTTCTTC
TRBD2 TRBJ2-1 15 many TRBV5-1 CASRPAGREDNEQFF TGCGCCAGCAGGCCTGCTGGGCGGGAGGACAATGAGCAGTTCTTC
TRBD1 TRBJ1-4 13 many TRBV20-1 CSAPDREGEKLFF TGCAGTGCCCCCGACAGGGAGGGTGAAAAACTGTTTTTT
TRBD2 TRBJ2-3 18 many TRBV12-3/TRBV12-4 CASSLARTSGRRADTQYF TGTGCCAGCAGTTTAGCTAGGACTAGCGGGAGGAGGGCAGATACGCAGTATTTT
TRBD1 TRBJ2-5 15 . TRBV9 CASSSGTGRQETQYF TGTGCCAGCAGCAGCGGGACAGGGCGACAAGAGACCCAGTACTTC
. TRBJ1-1 11 many TRBV5-1 CASSANTEAFF TGCGCCAGCAGCGCAAACACTGAAGCTTTCTTT
TRBD1 TRBJ2-5 12 many TRBV29-1 CSVDGQVETQYF TGCAGCGTTGATGGACAGGTAGAGACCCAGTACTTC
TRBD1 TRBJ1-6 16 many TRBV18 CASSPSRGQHNSPLHF TGTGCCAGCTCACCATCCCGGGGACAGCATAATTCACCCCTCCACTTT
. TRBJ2-2 15 many TRBV2 CASSYRSANTGELFF TGTGCCAGCAGTTACAGATCCGCGAACACCGGGGAGCTGTTTTTT